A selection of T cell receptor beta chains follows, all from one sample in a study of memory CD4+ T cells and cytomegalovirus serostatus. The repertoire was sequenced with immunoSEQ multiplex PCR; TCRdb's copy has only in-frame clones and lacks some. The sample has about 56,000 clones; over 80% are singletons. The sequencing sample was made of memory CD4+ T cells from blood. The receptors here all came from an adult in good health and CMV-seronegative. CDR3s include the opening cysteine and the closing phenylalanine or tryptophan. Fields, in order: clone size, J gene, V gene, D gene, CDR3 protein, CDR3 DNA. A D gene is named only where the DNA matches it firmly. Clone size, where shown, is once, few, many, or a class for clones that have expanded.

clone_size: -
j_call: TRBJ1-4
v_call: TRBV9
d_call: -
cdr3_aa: CASSPRPATNEKLFF
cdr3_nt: TGTGCCAGCAGCCCCCGTCCCGCAACTAATGAAAAACTGTTTTTT

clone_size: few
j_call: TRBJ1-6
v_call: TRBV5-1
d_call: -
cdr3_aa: CASTTGVDSPLHF
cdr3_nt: TGCGCCAGCACGACAGGTGTAGATTCACCCCTCCACTTT

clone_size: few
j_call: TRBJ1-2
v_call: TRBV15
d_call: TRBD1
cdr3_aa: CATSRHRGGQGVDYGYTF
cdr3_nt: TGTGCCACCAGCAGACATCGAGGGGGCCAAGGGGTCGACTATGGCTACACCTTC

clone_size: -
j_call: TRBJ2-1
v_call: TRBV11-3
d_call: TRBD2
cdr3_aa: CASSPRGTSGGGEQFF
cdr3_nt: TGTGCCAGCAGCCCGAGAGGGACTAGCGGGGGGGGCGAGCAGTTCTTC

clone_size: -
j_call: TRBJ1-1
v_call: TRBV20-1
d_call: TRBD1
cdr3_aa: CSAPGGTEAFF
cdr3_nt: TGCAGTGCCCCAGGGGGCACTGAAGCTTTCTTT

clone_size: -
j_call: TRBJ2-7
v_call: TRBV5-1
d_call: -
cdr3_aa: CASSLGAGRDEQYF
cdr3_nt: TGCGCCAGCAGCTTGGGCGCAGGGCGGGACGAGCAGTACTTC

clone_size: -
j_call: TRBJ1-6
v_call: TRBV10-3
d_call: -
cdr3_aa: CAISESGKGRISPLHF
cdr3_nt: TGTGCCATCAGTGAGTCGGGCAAGGGACGGATTTCACCCCTCCACTTT

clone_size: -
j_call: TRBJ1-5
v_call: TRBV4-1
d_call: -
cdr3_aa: CASSQVRETDSNQPQHF
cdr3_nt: TGCGCCAGCAGCCAAGTCCGGGAGACAGATAGCAATCAGCCCCAGCATTTT

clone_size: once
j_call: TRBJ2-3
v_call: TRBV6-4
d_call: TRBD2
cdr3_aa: CASTGTSGGSSTDTQYF
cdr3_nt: TGTGCCAGCACCGGGACTAGCGGGGGGAGTAGCACAGATACGCAGTATTTT

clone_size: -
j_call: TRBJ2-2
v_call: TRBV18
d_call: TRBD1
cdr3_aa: CASSPVPGQGAKLFF
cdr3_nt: TGTGCCAGCTCACCGGTCCCGGGACAGGGGGCGAAGCTGTTTTTT

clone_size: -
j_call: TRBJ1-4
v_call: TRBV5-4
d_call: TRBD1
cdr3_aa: CASSLKSTGGEKLFF
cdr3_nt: TGTGCCAGCAGCTTGAAATCGACAGGGGGTGAAAAACTGTTTTTT

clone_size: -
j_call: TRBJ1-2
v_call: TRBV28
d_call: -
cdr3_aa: CASSRSRGSYGYTF
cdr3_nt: TGTGCCAGCAGTCGAAGCCGGGGGTCATATGGCTACACCTTC

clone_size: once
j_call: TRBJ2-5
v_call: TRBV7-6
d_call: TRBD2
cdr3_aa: CASSHRLAAQETQYF
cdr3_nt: TGTGCCAGCAGCCACAGACTAGCGGCACAAGAGACCCAGTACTTC

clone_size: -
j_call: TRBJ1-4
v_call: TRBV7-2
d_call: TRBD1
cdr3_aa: CASSFTGQGSGEEKLFF
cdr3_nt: TGTGCCAGCAGCTTTACGGGACAGGGGAGTGGAGAAGAAAAACTGTTTTTT

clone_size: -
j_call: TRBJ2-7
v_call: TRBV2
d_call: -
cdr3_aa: CASTQWDGYEQYF
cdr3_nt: TGTGCCAGCACCCAGTGGGACGGATACGAGCAGTACTTC

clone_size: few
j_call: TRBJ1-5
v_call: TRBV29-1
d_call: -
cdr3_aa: CSVLSRPEYSNQPQHF
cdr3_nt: TGCAGCGTTCTCTCCAGACCCGAGTATAGCAATCAGCCCCAGCATTTT

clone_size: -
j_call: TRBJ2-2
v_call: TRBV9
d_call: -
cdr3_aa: CASSEGGRGTGELFF
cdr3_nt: TGTGCCAGCAGCGAGGGTGGCCGGGGCACCGGGGAGCTGTTTTTT

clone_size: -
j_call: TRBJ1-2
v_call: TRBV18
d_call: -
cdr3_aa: CASSLGHKISPPDNYGYTF
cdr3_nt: TGTGCCAGCTCACTAGGACACAAGATCTCACCCCCTGATAACTATGGCTACACCTTC

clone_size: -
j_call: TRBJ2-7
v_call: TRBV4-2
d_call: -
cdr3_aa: CASSQETGRGQYEQYF
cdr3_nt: TGTGCCAGCAGCCAAGAAACGGGGCGGGGACAGTACGAGCAGTACTTC

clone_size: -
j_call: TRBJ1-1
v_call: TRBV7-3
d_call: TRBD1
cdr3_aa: CASSPRQGLEAFF
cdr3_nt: TGTGCCAGCAGCCCGCGACAGGGGCTCGAAGCTTTCTTT

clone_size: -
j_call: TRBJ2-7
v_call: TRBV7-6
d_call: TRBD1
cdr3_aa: CASSWGQFEQYF
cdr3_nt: TGTGCCAGCAGCTGGGGACAGTTCGAGCAGTACTTC

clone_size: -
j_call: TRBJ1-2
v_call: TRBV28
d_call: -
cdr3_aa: CATAWGRVYYGYTF
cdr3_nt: TGTGCCACAGCGTGGGGTAGAGTCTACTATGGCTACACCTTC

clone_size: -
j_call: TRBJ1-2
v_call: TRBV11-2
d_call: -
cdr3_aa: CASSLDGRGGYTF
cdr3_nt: TGTGCCAGCAGCTTAGATGGAAGGGGCGGCTACACCTTC

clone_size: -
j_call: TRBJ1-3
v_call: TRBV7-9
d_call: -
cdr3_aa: CASSLEWISGNTIYF
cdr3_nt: TGTGCCAGCAGCTTAGAATGGATCTCTGGAAACACCATATATTTT

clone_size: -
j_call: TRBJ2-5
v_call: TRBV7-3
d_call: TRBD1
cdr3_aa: CASSPGTGLETQYF
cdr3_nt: TGTGCCAGCAGCCCCGGGACAGGGCTAGAGACCCAGTACTTC

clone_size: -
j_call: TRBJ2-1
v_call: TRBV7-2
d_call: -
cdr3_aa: CASSSLGYNEQFF
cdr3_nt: TGTGCCAGCAGCTCCTTGGGCTACAATGAGCAGTTCTTC

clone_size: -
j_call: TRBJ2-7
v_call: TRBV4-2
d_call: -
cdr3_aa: CASSQDPGGLYEQYF
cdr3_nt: TGTGCCAGCAGCCAAGATCCGGGGGGCCTTTACGAGCAGTACTTC

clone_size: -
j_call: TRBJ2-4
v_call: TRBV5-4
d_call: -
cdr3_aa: CASSLDGNQNIQYF
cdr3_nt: TGTGCCAGCAGCTTGGACGGTAATCAAAACATTCAGTACTTC

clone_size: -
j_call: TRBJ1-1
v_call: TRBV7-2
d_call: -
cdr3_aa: CASSLRGRDTEAFF
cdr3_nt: TGTGCCAGCAGCTTAAGGGGGAGGGACACTGAAGCTTTCTTT

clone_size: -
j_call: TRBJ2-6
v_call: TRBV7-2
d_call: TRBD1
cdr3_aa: CASSLYRQGSGANVLTF
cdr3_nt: TGTGCCAGCAGCCTCTATCGACAGGGATCTGGGGCCAACGTCCTGACTTTC

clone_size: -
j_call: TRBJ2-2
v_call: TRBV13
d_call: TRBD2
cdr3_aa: CASSLRLAGGTGELFF
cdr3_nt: TGTGCCAGCAGCCTACGACTAGCGGGGGGGACCGGGGAGCTGTTTTTT

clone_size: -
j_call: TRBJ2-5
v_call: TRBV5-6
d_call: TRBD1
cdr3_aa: CASSQDRVETQYF
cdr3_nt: TGTGCCAGCAGCCAGGACAGGGTAGAGACCCAGTACTTC

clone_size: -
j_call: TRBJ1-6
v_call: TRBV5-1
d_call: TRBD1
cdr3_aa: CASRQGDRSYSPLHF
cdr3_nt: TGCGCCAGCAGACAGGGGGACAGGTCGTATTCACCCCTCCACTTT

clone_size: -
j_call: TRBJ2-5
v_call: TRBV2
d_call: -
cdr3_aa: CASSPGEQKGKTQYF
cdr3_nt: TGTGCCAGCAGCCCCGGGGAGCAGAAGGGGAAGACCCAGTACTTC

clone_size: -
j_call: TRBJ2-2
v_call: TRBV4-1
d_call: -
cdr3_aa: CASSQSPGYTGELFF
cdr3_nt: TGCGCCAGCAGCCAAAGTCCAGGGTACACCGGGGAGCTGTTTTTT

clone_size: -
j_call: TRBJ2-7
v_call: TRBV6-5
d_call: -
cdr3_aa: CASLTGVGGEQYF
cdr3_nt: TGTGCCAGCCTCACCGGGGTCGGGGGCGAGCAGTACTTC

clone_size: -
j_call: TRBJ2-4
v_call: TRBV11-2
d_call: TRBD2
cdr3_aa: CASSLGDYLNIQYF
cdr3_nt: TGTGCCAGCAGCTTAGGGGACTACCTAAACATTCAGTACTTC

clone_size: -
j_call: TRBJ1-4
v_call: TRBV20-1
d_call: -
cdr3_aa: CSANGNEKLFF
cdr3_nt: TGCAGTGCTAACGGGAATGAAAAACTGTTTTTT

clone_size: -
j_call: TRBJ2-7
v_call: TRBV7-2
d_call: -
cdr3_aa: CATSRGGSYEQYF
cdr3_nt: TGTGCCACGTCGAGGGGGGGCAGCTACGAGCAGTACTTC

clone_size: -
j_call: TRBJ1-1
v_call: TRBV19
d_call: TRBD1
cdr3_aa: CASSIDTGGNTEAFF
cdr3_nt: TGTGCCAGTAGTATAGACACAGGGGGGAACACTGAAGCTTTCTTT

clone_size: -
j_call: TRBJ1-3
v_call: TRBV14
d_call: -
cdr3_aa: CASSPWGFGNTIYF
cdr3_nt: TGTGCCAGCAGCCCCTGGGGCTTTGGAAACACCATATATTTT

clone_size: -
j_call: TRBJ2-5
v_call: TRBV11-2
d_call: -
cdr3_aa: CASSLSPGQTQYF
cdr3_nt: TGTGCCAGCAGCTTATCCCCGGGACAGACCCAGTACTTC

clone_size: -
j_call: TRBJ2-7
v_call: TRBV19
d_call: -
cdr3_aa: CASSARRDAIKGEQYF
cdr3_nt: TGTGCCAGTAGTGCCCGCCGGGACGCAATCAAAGGGGAGCAGTACTTC

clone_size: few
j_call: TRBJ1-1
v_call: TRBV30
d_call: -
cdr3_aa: CAWSAHRNTEAFF
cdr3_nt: TGTGCCTGGAGTGCACACCGGAACACTGAAGCTTTCTTT

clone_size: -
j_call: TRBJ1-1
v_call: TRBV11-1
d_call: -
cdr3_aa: CASSPGRGETEAFF
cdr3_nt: TGTGCCAGCAGCCCCGGACGGGGGGAGACTGAAGCTTTCTTT

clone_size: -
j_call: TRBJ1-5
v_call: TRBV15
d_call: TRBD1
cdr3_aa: CATSRDRQGRNQPQHF
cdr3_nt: TGTGCCACCAGCAGAGATCGACAGGGGCGAAATCAGCCCCAGCATTTT

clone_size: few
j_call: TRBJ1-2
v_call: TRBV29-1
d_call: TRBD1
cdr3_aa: CSVEGPGGSGYTF
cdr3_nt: TGCAGCGTTGAAGGGCCAGGGGGCTCTGGCTACACCTTC

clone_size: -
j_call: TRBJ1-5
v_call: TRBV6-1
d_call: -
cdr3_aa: CASSAQNSNQPQHF
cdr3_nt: TGTGCCAGCAGTGCCCAGAACAGCAATCAGCCCCAGCATTTT

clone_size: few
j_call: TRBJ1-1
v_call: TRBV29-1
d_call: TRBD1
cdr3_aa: CSTRQGPTEAFF
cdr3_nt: TGCAGCACCAGACAGGGACCCACTGAAGCTTTCTTT

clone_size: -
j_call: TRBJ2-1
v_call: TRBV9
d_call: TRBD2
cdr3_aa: CASSVEGLYNEQFF
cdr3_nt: TGTGCCAGCAGCGTCGAGGGACTATACAATGAGCAGTTCTTC

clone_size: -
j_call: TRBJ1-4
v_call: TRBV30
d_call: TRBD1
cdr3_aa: CVWSGQYNEKLFF
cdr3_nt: TGTGTCTGGTCGGGACAGTATAATGAAAAACTGTTTTTT

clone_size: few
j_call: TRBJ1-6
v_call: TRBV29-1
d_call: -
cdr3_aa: CSVSPGRGSPLHF
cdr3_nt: TGCAGCGTGTCCCCGGGGCGCGGATCACCCCTCCACTTT

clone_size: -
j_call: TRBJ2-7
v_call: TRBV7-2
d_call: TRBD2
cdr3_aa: CASSLVGGSRDEQYF
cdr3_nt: TGTGCCAGCAGCTTAGTGGGAGGGAGTCGCGACGAGCAGTACTTC

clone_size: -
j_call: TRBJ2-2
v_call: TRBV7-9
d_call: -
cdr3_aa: CASTVPASGELFF
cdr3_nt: TGTGCCAGCACCGTCCCCGCGAGCGGGGAGCTGTTTTTT

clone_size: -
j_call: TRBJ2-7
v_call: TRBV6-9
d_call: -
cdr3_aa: CARDEIGSPGYEQYF
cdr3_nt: TGTGCCAGGGATGAAATAGGGAGCCCCGGGTACGAGCAGTACTTC

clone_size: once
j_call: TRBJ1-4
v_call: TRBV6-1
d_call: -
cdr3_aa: CASSEGGKGEKLFF
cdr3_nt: TGTGCCAGCAGCGAGGGGGGGAAGGGTGAAAAACTGTTTTTT